Below, one TCR beta chain is given with its context. The data are from a study of T cells in Graves' hyperthyroidism and ophthalmopathy. Study information: Peripheral blood was obtained at initial diagnosis, preceding any treatment.

The TCR beta CDR3 regions underwent amplification using RNA transcripts as the source. The HTBI primer set drove a first-round RT-PCR of the TCR CDR3. Via MiXCR, TCRdb re-called the multiplex PCR reads, giving one row per CDR3 protein. This repertoire shows about 600,000 distinct CDR3 sequences, approximately 15% found once; its top ten account for less than 3.5%. The CDR3 extends over 15 amino acids. The J segment lost 4 bases and the V segment lost 5 bases, leaving 13 bases of the junction unmatched. Per germline, CDR1 DFQATT and CDR2 SNEGSKA (reference sequence). Source material: blood. The origin of this receptor is a woman in her forties with Graves' ophthalmopathy. V is TRBV20-1 and J is TRBJ2-5; 7 bases match TRBD1. Here the CDR3 reads CSAANGGAGGETQYF. The DNA of the CDR3 is TGCAGTGCTGCCAATGGGGGCGCAGGGGGAGAGACCCAGTACTTC.